One and the same sample provided the 32 T cell receptor beta chains below, sequenced in a study of shared clonotypes between healthy human individuals. Method: immunoSEQ multiplex PCR; TCRdb's copy keeps in-frame clones and lacks some. The table lists hundreds of thousands of clones, about three quarters of them singletons. Sequencing input: memory CD4+ T cells sorted from blood. As for subset: CD45RA-negative fraction. The receptors stem from a woman in her 30s in good health.

This clone was observed a single time. Written as DNA, the CDR3 is TGTGCCAGCAGCTTACGGGGGCGGCGGACGGATAGCAATCAGCCCCAGCATTTT. Its translation is CASSLRGRRTDSNQPQHF. V gene TRBV11-2 combines with J gene TRBJ1-5, with D perhaps TRBD1 (6 bases). The germline V and J ends were trimmed by 2 bases and 0 bases, with 17 bases remaining between them. The V gene's germline CDR1 is SGHAT and CDR2 FQNNGV. The CDR3 is 18 residues long.

This chain's CDR3 is CASSGLNDGYGYTF. CDR3 bases: TGTGCCAGCAGTGGACTGAATGATGGCTATGGCTACACCTTC. The gene calls are TRBV6-1 and TRBJ1-2, with D unclear. Germline lookup yields CDR1 MNHNS and CDR2 SASEGT. CDR3 length: 14 amino acids. The V end lost 4 bases, the J end lost 4 bases, and 13 bases lay between the germline ends.

This clone was seen just once. The genes are TRBV23-1 and TRBJ2-3; possible D gene TRBD1, 6 bases. TRBV23-1 is given ORF status, its function remaining uncertain. Deletions cut 4 bases from V and 2 bases from J, with 16 bases between. There are 16 residues in the CDR3. CDR3 in amino acids: CASSRRGASPTDTQYF. The DNA for the CDR3 is TGCGCCAGCAGTCGCAGGGGCGCTTCCCCCACAGATACGCAGTATTTT.

The V gene is TRBV5-1, the J gene TRBJ2-1; D remains ambiguous. Trimming pared 1 base from V and 1 base from J, leaving 12 bases between. The length of the CDR3 is 16 residues. Germline CDR1 and CDR2: SGHRS and YFSETQ. CDR3 sequence: CASSLPSMGSYNEQFF. CDR3 coding DNA: TGCGCCAGCAGCTTGCCATCAATGGGGTCCTACAATGAGCAGTTCTTC.

This rearrangement joins TRBV7-9 to TRBJ2-7; tentatively, D is TRBD1 (5 bases). The CDR3 sequence is 15 residues long. CDR1 and CDR2 from the germline V gene are SEHNR and FQNEAQ (reference sequence). The V gene lost 2 bases and the J gene lost 0 bases, with 11 bases spanning the gap. DNA of the CDR3: TGTGCCAGCAGCTTAAGCCGGCAGGGCTCCTACGAGCAGTACTTC. Translation gives CASSLSRQGSYEQYF.

Note on this clone: The sample holds other DNA sequences that translate to the same CDR3. The CDR3 sequence: CAWSVGVYEQYF. The CDR3 nucleotides are TGTGCCTGGAGTGTAGGGGTCTACGAGCAGTACTTC. The V and J genes are TRBV30 and TRBJ2-7; tentatively, D is TRBD1 (5 bases). The CDR3 spans 12 residues. V gave up 0 bases and J gave up 3 bases, with 6 bases separating them. CDR1 and CDR2 from the germline V gene are GTSNPN and SVGIG (reference sequence).

V and J are TRBV4-1 and TRBJ1-4, with TRBD1 matching 8 bases. This CDR3 is 16 amino acids long. The V gene end was trimmed by 7 bases and the J gene end by 4 bases; junction bases not matched to a gene: 11. From germline, CDR1 is MGHRA and CDR2 YSYEKL. The CDR3 DNA reads TGCGCCAGCAATCCGGGACAGGCTTATGGTAATGAAAAACTGTTTTTT. Amino acids: CASNPGQAYGNEKLFF.

This chain links TRBV27 with TRBJ2-1, with 10 bases lining up with TRBD2. Trimming removed 4 bases from V and 8 bases from J; junction bases left unmatched: 11. This CDR3 comprises 16 residues. Germline lookup yields CDR1 MNHEY and CDR2 SMNVEV (reference sequence). The CDR3 nucleotides are TGTGCCAGCAGTTCACTTCAGCGGGAGGGCCGCGATGAGCAGTTCTTC. It codes for CASSSLQREGRDEQFF.

This clone was picked up a small number of times. The chain is built from TRBV6-1 and TRBJ1-1; D gene unclear. This CDR3 has 13 residues. Germline loops: CDR1 MNHNS, CDR2 SASEGT. Deletions cut 2 bases from V and 3 bases from J, with 7 bases between. Here the CDR3 DNA reads TGTGCCAGCAGTGAACTCTCTGACACTGAAGCTTTCTTT. Its protein product is CASSELSDTEAFF.

This rearrangement joins TRBV18 to TRBJ1-1; D may be TRBD1 (5 bases). Deletions cut 1 base from V and 2 bases from J, with 11 bases between. CDR1 KGHSH and CDR2 LQKENI come from the germline V gene. This CDR3 has 15 residues. The CDR3 loop reads CASSPLAGKNTEAFF. As DNA, the CDR3 is TGTGCCAGCTCACCACTGGCAGGGAAAAACACTGAAGCTTTCTTT. Looking up the rest from reference TRBV18 and TRBJ1-1 gives the full variable domain: NAGVMQNPRHLVRRRGQEARLRCSPMKGHSHVYWYRQLPEEGLKFMVYLQKENIIDESGMPKERFSAEFPKEGPSILRIQQVVRGDSAAYFCASSPLAGKNTEAFFGQGTRLTVV.

This clone appeared once. A much larger clone sits a single nucleotide away, making a read error possible. CDR3 sequence (DNA): TGCGCCAGCAGCTTGGAGGCCCCAACTGAGCGGTTCTTC. This codes for CASSLEAPTERFF. The chain carries TRBV5-1 and TRBJ2-1; no reliable D call. Germline-derived CDR1 and CDR2 are SGHRS and YFSETQ. This CDR3 spans 13 amino acids.

V usage is TRBV5-5 and J usage is TRBJ2-1; 13 bases align to TRBD2. J was trimmed by 10 bases and V by 3 bases; bases with no gene match: 10. The length of the CDR3 is 16 residues. The germline CDR1 and CDR2 sequences are SGHKS and YYEKEE (reference sequence). The CDR3 spells CASSSIYRLAGGEQFF. For the CDR3, the DNA is TGTGCCAGCAGCTCCATTTATCGACTAGCGGGAGGCGAGCAGTTCTTC.

This chain uses TRBV18 with TRBJ2-7; a possible D gene is TRBD1 (7 bases). Trimming removed 6 bases at V and 5 bases at J, with 14 bases between. Germline CDR1 and CDR2: KGHSH and LQKENI. The CDR3 covers 13 residues. The CDR3 DNA sequence: TGTGCCAGCTCCCGTGACAGGGAGGACGAGCAGTACTTC. It encodes CASSRDREDEQYF.

This sequence joins TRBV6-1 and TRBJ1-5, with D perhaps matching TRBD1 (6 bases). Germline V CDR1 and CDR2: MNHNS, SASEGT. The CDR3 loop spans 15 amino acids. V shed 5 bases and J shed 7 bases, with 18 bases lying between them. CDR3 sequence: CASSPWDTGDQPQHF. As DNA, the CDR3 is TGTGCCAGCAGTCCCTGGGACACCGGGGACCAGCCCCAGCATTTT.

The chain carries TRBV28 and TRBJ2-1; 10 positions agree with TRBD1. The CDR3 extends over 16 amino acids. In germline, CDR1 is MDHEN, CDR2 SYDVKM. V gave up 5 bases and J gave up 5 bases; unmatched junction bases: 9. The CDR3 loop reads CASSGPGTGADNEQFF. The CDR3 DNA reads TGTGCCAGCAGTGGCCCCGGGACAGGGGCGGACAATGAGCAGTTCTTC.

The chain has TRBV2 and TRBJ1-1, with TRBD1 matching 8 bases. Unmatched junction bases numbered 6, after V lost 1 base and J lost 5 bases. The CDR3 runs to 15 residues. CDR1 and CDR2 from the germline V gene are SNHLY and FYNNEI. The CDR3 DNA follows: TGTGCCAGCAGTGAAGATGCAGGGGGCAGGACTGAAGCTTTCTTT. It is translated as CASSEDAGGRTEAFF.

This clone has a count of ten or more. V and J are TRBV11-2 and TRBJ2-1, with 10 bases identical to TRBD2. Germline V gives CDR1 SGHAT, CDR2 FQNNGV. V was pared by 0 bases and J by 15 bases, with 5 bases of the junction left unmatched. This CDR3 comprises 13 residues. The CDR3 sequence is CASSLDLAGVVFF. CDR3 coding DNA: TGTGCCAGCAGCTTAGATCTAGCGGGAGTGGTGTTCTTC.

The chain uses TRBV5-1 and TRBJ2-3; D gene ambiguous. There are 11 residues in the CDR3. Germline V CDR1 and CDR2: SGHRS, YFSETQ. V was cut by 5 bases and J by 6 bases, with 7 bases left in between. CDR3 nucleotide sequence: TGCGCCAGCAGGTACTATGATACGCAGTATTTT. As protein: CASRYYDTQYF.

Concerning this clone itself: Other DNA sequences in this specimen translate into the identical CDR3. The chain recombines TRBV19 with TRBJ1-3; D remains unclear. The V gene lost 3 bases and the J gene lost 1 base, with 7 bases spanning the gap. The CDR3 sequence is 14 residues long. In germline, CDR1 is LNHDA, CDR2 SQIVND (reference sequence). CDR3 sequence (DNA): TGTGCCAGTAGTATTTCGAGGTCTGGAAACACCATATATTTT. It yields the protein CASSISRSGNTIYF. The whole variable domain, remainder taken from reference TRBV19 and TRBJ1-3, is DGGITQSPKYLFRKEGQNVTLSCEQNLNHDAMYWYRQDPGQGLRLIYYSQIVNDFQKGDIAEGYSVSREKKESFPLTVTSAQKNPTAFYLCASSISRSGNTIYFGEGSWLTVV.

As for this clone: The same CDR3 can be traced to other DNA sequences in this sample. J is TRBJ2-5 and V is TRBV10-3; no clear D gene. CDR1 ENHRY and CDR2 SYGVKD come from the germline V gene. V lost 3 bases and J 5 bases, leaving 4 bases between the germline ends. The CDR3 is 11 residues long. The CDR3 nucleotides read TGTGCCATCAGTGATCGTGAGACCCAGTACTTC. Amino acids: CAISDRETQYF.

The rearrangement uses TRBV6-5 and TRBJ1-3; D is ambiguous. V lost 2 bases and J lost 0, with 8 bases in between. CDR3 length equals 15 residues. CDR1 is MNHEY and CDR2 is SVGAGI in the germline V gene. The DNA for the CDR3 is TGTGCCAGCAGTTACGGGGTATCCTCTGGAAACACCATATATTTT. Translating gives CASSYGVSSGNTIYF.

The chain carries TRBV2 and TRBJ2-1, with 7 bases matching TRBD1. The CDR3 length is 14 residues. V was pared by 8 bases and J by 2 bases, with 6 bases of the junction left unmatched. Germline CDR1 reads SNHLY; CDR2 reads FYNNEI. In DNA, the CDR3 is TGTGCCAGCGCCAGGACAGGACCCTACAATGAGCAGTTCTTC. This encodes CASARTGPYNEQFF.

The CDR3 nucleotides read TGTGCCAGCAGTCCCAGAGGGACAGCTCAAGAGACCCAGTACTTC. This translates into CASSPRGTAQETQYF. The chain combines TRBV28 with TRBJ2-5, with 7 bases aligning to TRBD1. The V and J ends lost 5 bases and 2 bases, in that order; junction bases with no gene match: 8. Germline V gene sequence: CDR1 MDHEN, CDR2 SYDVKM. This CDR3 contains 15 residues. Complete variable domain (other parts from reference TRBV28 and TRBJ2-5): DVKVTQSSRYLVKRTGEKVFLECVQDMDHENMFWYRQDPGLGLRLIYFSYDVKMKEKGDIPEGYSVSREKKERFSLILESASTNQTSMYLCASSPRGTAQETQYFGPGTRLLVL.

The chain couples TRBV19 to TRBJ2-7, with 9 bases fitting TRBD1. V dropped 7 bases and J dropped 6; count of bases not matched to a gene: 10. CDR1 and CDR2 (germline): LNHDA, SQIVND (reference sequence). The CDR3 loop spans 14 amino acids. In DNA, the CDR3 is TGTGCCAGTATCCAGACAGGGGGAGCTTCCGAGCAGTACTTC. Translation gives CASIQTGGASEQYF.

The chain employs TRBV28 and TRBJ1-2; 8 bases agree with TRBD1. The CDR3 spans 14 residues. Germline V gene sequence: CDR1 MDHEN, CDR2 SYDVKM. Trimming at V came to 1 base and at J to 8 bases, leaving 6 bases not matched to a gene. This chain's CDR3 is CASSLSPGGGGYTF. CDR3 DNA: TGTGCCAGCAGTTTATCCCCAGGGGGCGGGGGCTACACCTTC.

This clone was observed once. The chain employs TRBV7-8 and TRBJ2-7; D is ambiguous. CDR3 length: 13 residues. Trimming took off 3 bases at V and 6 bases at J, with 12 bases between the two ends. Germline V gene sequence: CDR1 SGHVS, CDR2 FQNEAQ. The CDR3 sequence is CASSFGPLLEQYF. The CDR3 bases are TGTGCCAGCAGCTTCGGACCGTTACTCGAGCAGTACTTC.

The rearrangement links TRBV15 to TRBJ1-1; maybe TRBD1 (6 bases). The germline V gene has CDR1 LNHNV and CDR2 YYDKDF (reference sequence). The CDR3 covers 14 residues. Trimming shortened V by 3 bases and J by 9 bases, and 17 bases separated the two germline ends. CDR3 loop: CATSSGSYGTKAFF. The CDR3, as DNA: TGTGCCACCAGCAGCGGATCGTACGGGACAAAAGCTTTCTTT.

The chain carries TRBV5-6 and TRBJ1-1, with D perhaps matching TRBD1 (5 bases). The germline V and J ends were trimmed by 6 bases and 4 bases, with 13 bases remaining between them. The CDR3 covers 13 residues. Per germline, CDR1 SGHDT and CDR2 YYEEEE. The CDR3 here is CASKSFGGTEAFF. CDR3 in DNA: TGTGCCAGCAAGTCCTTCGGGGGCACTGAAGCTTTCTTT.

The V and J genes are TRBV29-1 and TRBJ2-5; D is unclear. The CDR3 consists of 13 residues. Germline V gene sequence: CDR1 SQVTM, CDR2 ANQGSEA. V was clipped by 0 bases and J by 7 bases, with 12 bases between them. CDR3: CSVEDQDGGTQYF. The CDR3 coding sequence is TGCAGCGTTGAAGACCAGGACGGCGGGACCCAGTACTTC.

V is TRBV5-7 and J is TRBJ2-6; no reliable D call. TRBV5-7 is an ORF for which the function is uncertain. The CDR3 runs to 17 residues. V was pared by 7 bases and J by 5 bases, with 22 bases between. Here the CDR3 reads CASYLDRVQSRANVLTF. The CDR3 coding sequence is TGTGCCAGCTACCTCGATCGCGTACAAAGTCGGGCCAACGTCCTGACTTTC.

The CDR3 region is CASTTGGEKFF. The CDR3 nucleotides read TGTGCCAGCACCACCGGGGGGGAGAAGTTCTTC. The chain is built from TRBV5-4 and TRBJ2-1; 8 bases line up with TRBD2. CDR1 is SGHNT, CDR2 YYREEE, per germline (reference sequence). V lost 6 bases to trimming and J lost 14 bases; unmatched junction nucleotides: 7. The CDR3 is 11 residues long.

This chain joins TRBV11-2 and TRBJ2-7, with 9 bases aligning to TRBD2. The junction had 4 bases not matched to a gene; V was cut back by 4 bases and J by 6 bases. The V gene's germline CDR1 is SGHAT and CDR2 FQNNGV. The CDR3 runs 13 residues. The CDR3 is CASSYGAGGEQYF. In DNA, the CDR3 is TGTGCCAGCAGCTACGGAGCGGGAGGCGAGCAGTACTTC.